The sequence of this TCR beta chain was determined in a study of OX40 agonist ivuxolimab in advanced cancers. For the study at large: Males comprised approximately 84% of the group, whose mean age was around 62 years (range roughly 20 to 85). Study-wide results and caveats: Compared with CD4+, CD8+ T cells on average had more expanded clones. In the 0.1 to 3.0 mg/kg range, CD4+ and CD8+ blood T cells had expanded clonally by week 6.

The repertoire was sequenced with immunoSEQ multiplex PCR; TCRdb's copy has only in-frame clones and lacks some. This sample has roughly 79,000 clones, with around 83% found just once. About this clone itself: Its antigen is undetermined.

V lost 3 bases and J 3 bases, leaving 12 bases between the germline ends. Germline loops: CDR1 LGHNA, CDR2 YSLEER. The CDR3 has 14 amino acids. V usage is TRBV4-3 and J usage is TRBJ2-7; D assignment may be TRBD1 or TRBD2 (5 bases each). Sequenced material: CD4+ or CD8+ T cells sorted from blood, taken in a trial of the OX40 agonist ivuxolimab. This sequence was found in an adult with an advanced solid tumor such as melanoma, head and neck, liver or kidney cancer. The chain's CDR3 is CASSQLGVNYEQYF. CDR3 in DNA: TGCGCCAGCAGCCAGCTGGGGGTCAACTACGAGCAGTACTTC.